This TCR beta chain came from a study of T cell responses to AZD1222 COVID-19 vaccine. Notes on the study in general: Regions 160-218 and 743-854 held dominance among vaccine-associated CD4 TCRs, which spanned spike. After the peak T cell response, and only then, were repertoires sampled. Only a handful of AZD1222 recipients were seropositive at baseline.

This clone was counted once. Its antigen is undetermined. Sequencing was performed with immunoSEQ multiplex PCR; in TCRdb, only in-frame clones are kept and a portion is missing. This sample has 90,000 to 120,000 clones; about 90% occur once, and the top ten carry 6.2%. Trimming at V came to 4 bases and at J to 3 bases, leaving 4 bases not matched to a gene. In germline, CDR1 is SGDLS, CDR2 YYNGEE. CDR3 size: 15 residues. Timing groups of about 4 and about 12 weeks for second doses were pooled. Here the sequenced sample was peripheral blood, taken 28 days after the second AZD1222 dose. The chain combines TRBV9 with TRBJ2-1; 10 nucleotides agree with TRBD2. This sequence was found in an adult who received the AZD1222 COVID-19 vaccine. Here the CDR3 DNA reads TGTGCCAGCAGCTTAAGACTAGCGGGCTACAATGAGCAGTTCTTC. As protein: CASSLRLAGYNEQFF.